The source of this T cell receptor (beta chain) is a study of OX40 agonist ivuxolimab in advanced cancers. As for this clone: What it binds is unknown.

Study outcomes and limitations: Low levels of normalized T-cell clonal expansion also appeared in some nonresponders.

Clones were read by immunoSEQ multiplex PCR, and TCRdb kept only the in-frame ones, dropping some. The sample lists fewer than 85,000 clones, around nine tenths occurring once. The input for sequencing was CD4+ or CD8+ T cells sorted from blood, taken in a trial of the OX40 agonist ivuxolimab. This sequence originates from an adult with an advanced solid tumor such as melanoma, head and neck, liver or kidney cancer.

DNA of the CDR3: TGTGCCAGCAGTCCCGGGACTAGCGGCTACAATGAGCAGTTCTTC. Residues: CASSPGTSGYNEQFF. The V gene is TRBV2, the J gene TRBJ2-1, with 11 bases identical to TRBD2. The trim removed 5 bases at V and 3 bases at J, leaving 3 bases unmatched. This CDR3 contains 15 residues. Looked up from germline, CDR1 is SNHLY and CDR2 is FYNNEI.